The 5 T cell receptor beta chains given below trace back to one sample, sequenced in a study of shared clonotypes between healthy human individuals. The repertoire was sequenced with immunoSEQ multiplex PCR; TCRdb's copy has only in-frame clones and lacks some. In the table there are some 2,500,000 clones, roughly 93% of which are singletons. The sequenced sample consisted of naive CD4+ T cells from PBMCs. Subset here: CD45RA+ positively selected. All receptors come from a young man in good health. Some clones in this sample may be carry-over from other donors' samples.

The genes are TRBV28 and TRBJ2-5; no definite D call. CDR1 is MDHEN and CDR2 is SYDVKM in the germline V gene. The V gene lost 2 bases and the J gene lost 6 bases, with 13 bases spanning the gap. The CDR3 runs to 14 residues. The CDR3 coding sequence is TGTGCCAGCAGTTTAAGGCAGGCGTGGAAGACCCAGTACTTC. Amino acid sequence: CASSLRQAWKTQYF.

This chain joins TRBV9 and TRBJ2-7; 12 nucleotides line up with TRBD2. Germline V lookup: CDR1 SGDLS, CDR2 YYNGEE. The V segment lost 3 bases and the J segment 6 bases; nucleotides outside the gene matches: 19. This CDR3 is built from 19 residues. The CDR3 coding sequence is TGTGCCAGCAGCGCCGGCAGCCTGCTAGCGGGAGGGCGTGTAGGCGAGCAGTACTTC. Its protein product is CASSAGSLLAGGRVGEQYF.

The chain couples TRBV19 to TRBJ2-5, with D unclear. Looked up from germline, CDR1 is LNHDA and CDR2 is SQIVND (reference sequence). This CDR3 is built from 13 residues. V gave up 6 bases and J gave up 2 bases, with 10 bases separating them. CDR3 in DNA: TGTGCCAGTAGGAAGTCCCTTCAAGAGACCCAGTACTTC. Translation gives CASRKSLQETQYF.

The J gene is TRBJ2-3, the V gene TRBV2; D gene unclear. Per the germline V gene, CDR1 is SNHLY and CDR2 is FYNNEI. Trimming removed 5 bases from V and 2 bases from J, with 8 bases in between. CDR3 length equals 13 residues. The CDR3 spells CASSQLPTDTQYF. CDR3 nucleotide sequence: TGTGCCAGCAGTCAGCTGCCCACAGATACGCAGTATTTT.

This chain links TRBV5-1 with TRBJ1-2; TRBD1 agrees at 7 bases. This CDR3 comprises 15 residues. The V gene end was trimmed by 4 bases and the J gene end by 2 bases; junction bases not matched to a gene: 8. CDR1 and CDR2 (germline): SGHRS, YFSETQ. The chain's CDR3 is CASSPYLQGNYGYTF. Written as DNA, the CDR3 is TGCGCCAGCAGCCCTTACCTACAGGGGAACTATGGCTACACCTTC.